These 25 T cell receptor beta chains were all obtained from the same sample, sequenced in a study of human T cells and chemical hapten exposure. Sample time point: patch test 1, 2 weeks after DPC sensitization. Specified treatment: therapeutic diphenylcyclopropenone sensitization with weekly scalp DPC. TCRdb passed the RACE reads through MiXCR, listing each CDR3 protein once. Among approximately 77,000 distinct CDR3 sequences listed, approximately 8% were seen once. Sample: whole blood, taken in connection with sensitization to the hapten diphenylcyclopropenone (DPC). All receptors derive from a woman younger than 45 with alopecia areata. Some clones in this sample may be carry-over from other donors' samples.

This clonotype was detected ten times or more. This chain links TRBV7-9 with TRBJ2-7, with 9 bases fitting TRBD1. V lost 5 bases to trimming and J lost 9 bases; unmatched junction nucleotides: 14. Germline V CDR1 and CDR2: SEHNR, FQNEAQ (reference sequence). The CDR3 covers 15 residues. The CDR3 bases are TGTGCCAGCAGCGACGGGACAGGGATTAGAGGAGTGCAGTACTTC. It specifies CASSDGTGIRGVQYF.

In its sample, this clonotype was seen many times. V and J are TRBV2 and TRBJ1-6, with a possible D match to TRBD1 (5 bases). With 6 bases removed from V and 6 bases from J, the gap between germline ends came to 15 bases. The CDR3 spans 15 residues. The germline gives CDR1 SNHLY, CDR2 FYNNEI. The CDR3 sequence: CASSGSGTLNSPLHF. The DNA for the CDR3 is TGTGCCAGCAGCGGAAGTGGGACCCTTAATTCACCCCTCCACTTT.

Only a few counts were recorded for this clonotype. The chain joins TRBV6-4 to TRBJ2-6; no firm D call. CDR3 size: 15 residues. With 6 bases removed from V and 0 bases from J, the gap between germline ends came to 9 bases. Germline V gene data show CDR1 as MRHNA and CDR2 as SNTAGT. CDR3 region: CASRAMSSGANVLTF. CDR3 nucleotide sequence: TGTGCCAGCAGAGCAATGAGCTCTGGGGCCAACGTCCTGACTTTC.

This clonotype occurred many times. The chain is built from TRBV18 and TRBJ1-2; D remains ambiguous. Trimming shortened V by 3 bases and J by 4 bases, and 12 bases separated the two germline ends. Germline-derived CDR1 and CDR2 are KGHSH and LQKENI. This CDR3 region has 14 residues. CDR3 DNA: TGTGCCAGCTCACCGACGGGAGAGGTCTATGGCTACACCTTC. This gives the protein CASSPTGEVYGYTF. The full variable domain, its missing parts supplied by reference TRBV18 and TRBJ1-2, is NAGVMQNPRHLVRRRGQEARLRCSPMKGHSHVYWYRQLPEEGLKFMVYLQKENIIDESGMPKERFSAEFPKEGPSILRIQQVVRGDSAAYFCASSPTGEVYGYTFGSGTRLTVV.

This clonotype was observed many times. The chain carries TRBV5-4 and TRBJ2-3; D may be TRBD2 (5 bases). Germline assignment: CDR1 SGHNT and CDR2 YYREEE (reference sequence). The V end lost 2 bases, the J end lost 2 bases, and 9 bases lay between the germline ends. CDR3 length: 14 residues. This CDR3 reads CASSLEAVTDTQYF. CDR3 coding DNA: TGTGCCAGCAGCTTAGAAGCGGTCACAGATACGCAGTATTTT.

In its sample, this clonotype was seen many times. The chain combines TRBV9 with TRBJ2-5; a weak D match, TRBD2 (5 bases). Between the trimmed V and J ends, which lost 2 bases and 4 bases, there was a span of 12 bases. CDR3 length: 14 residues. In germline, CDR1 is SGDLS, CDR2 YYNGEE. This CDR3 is CASSVTERGETQYF. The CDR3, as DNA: TGTGCCAGCAGCGTGACCGAACGGGGAGAGACCCAGTACTTC. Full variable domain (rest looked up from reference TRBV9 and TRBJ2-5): DSGVTQTPKHLITATGQRVTLRCSPRSGDLSVYWYQQSLDQGLQFLIQYYNGEERAKGNILERFSAQQFPDLHSELNLSSLELGDSALYFCASSVTERGETQYFGPGTRLLVL.

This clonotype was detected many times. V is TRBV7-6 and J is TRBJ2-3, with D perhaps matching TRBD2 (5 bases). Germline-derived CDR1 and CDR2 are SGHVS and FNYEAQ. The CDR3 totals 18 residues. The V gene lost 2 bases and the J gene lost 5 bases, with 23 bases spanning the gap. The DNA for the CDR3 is TGTGCCAGCAGCTTAAGTGGCCTTGGAGACCTAGCCTTAGATACGCAGTATTTT. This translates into CASSLSGLGDLALDTQYF. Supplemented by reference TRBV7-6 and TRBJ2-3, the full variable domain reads GAGVSQSPRYKVTKRGQDVALRCDPISGHVSLYWYRQALGQGPEFLTYFNYEAQQDKSGLPNDRFSAERPEGSISTLTIQRTEQRDSAMYRCASSLSGLGDLALDTQYFGPGTRLTVL.

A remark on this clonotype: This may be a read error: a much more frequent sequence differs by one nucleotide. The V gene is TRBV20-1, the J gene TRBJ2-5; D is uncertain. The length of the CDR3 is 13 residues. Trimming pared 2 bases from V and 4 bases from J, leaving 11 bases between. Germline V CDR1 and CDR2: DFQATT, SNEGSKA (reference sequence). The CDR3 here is CSARRQSTETQYF. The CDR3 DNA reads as TGCAGTGCTAGAAGGCAGAGTACAGAGACCCAGTACTTC.

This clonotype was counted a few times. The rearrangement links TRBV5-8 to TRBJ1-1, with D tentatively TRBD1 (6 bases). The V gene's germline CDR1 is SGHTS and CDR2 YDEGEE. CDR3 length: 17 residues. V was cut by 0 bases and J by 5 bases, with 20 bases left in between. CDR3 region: CASSLAIRTGWWTEAFF. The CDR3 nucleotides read TGTGCCAGCAGCTTGGCCATCCGTACAGGGTGGTGGACTGAAGCTTTCTTT.

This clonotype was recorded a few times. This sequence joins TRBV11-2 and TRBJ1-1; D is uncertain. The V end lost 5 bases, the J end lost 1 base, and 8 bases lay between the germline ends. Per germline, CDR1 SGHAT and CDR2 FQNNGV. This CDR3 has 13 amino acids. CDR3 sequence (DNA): TGTGCCAGCAGCCCCAGGCGGAACACTGAAGCTTTCTTT. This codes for CASSPRRNTEAFF. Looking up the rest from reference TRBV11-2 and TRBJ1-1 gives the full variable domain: EAGVAQSPRYKIIEKRQSVAFWCNPISGHATLYWYQQILGQGPKLLIQFQNNGVVDDSQLPKDRFSAERLKGVDSTLKIQPAKLEDSAVYLCASSPRRNTEAFFGQGTRLTVV.

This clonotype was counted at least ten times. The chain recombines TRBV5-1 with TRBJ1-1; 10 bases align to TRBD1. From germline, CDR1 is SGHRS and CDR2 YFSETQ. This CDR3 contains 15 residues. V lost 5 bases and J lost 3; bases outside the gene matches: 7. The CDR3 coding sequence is TGCGCCAGCAGATCACGACAGGGGGCCGACACTGAAGCTTTCTTT. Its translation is CASRSRQGADTEAFF.

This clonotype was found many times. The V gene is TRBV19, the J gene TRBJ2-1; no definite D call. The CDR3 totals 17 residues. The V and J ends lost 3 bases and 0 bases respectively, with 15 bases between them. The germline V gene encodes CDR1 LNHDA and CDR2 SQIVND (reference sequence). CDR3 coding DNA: TGTGCCAGTAGTATGTTAATGGGCAGAAGCTCCTACAATGAGCAGTTCTTC. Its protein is CASSMLMGRSSYNEQFF.

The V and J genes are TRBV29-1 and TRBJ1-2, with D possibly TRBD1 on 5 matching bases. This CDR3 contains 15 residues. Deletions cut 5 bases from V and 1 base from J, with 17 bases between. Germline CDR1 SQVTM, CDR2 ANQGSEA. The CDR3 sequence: CSVSLYRGLNYGYTF. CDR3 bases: TGCAGCGTTTCGTTATACCGGGGCCTTAACTATGGCTACACCTTC.

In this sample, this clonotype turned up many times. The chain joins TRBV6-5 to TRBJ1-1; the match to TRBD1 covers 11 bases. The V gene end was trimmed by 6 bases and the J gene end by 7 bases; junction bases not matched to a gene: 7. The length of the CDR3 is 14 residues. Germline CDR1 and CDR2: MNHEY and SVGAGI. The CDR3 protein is CASSLPGQGVEAFF. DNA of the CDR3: TGTGCCAGCAGCTTACCGGGACAGGGGGTTGAAGCTTTCTTT.

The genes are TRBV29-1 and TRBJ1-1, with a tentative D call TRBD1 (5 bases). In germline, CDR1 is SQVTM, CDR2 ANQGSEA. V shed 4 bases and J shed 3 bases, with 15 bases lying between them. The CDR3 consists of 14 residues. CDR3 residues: CSVVYRGGYTEAFF. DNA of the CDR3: TGCAGCGTTGTTTACCGGGGCGGATACACTGAAGCTTTCTTT. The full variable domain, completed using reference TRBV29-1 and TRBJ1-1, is SAVISQKPSRDICQRGTSLTIQCQVDSQVTMMFWYRQQPGQSLTLIATANQGSEATYESGFVIDKFPISRPNLTFSTLTVSNMSPEDSSIYLCSVVYRGGYTEAFFGQGTRLTVV.

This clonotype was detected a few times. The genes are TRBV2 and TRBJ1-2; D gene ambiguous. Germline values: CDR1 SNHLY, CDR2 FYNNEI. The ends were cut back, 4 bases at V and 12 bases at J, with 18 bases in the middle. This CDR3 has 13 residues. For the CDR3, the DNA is TGTGCCAGCAGTGTACTCCCTCGTAGTGGGGACACCTTC. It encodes CASSVLPRSGDTF.

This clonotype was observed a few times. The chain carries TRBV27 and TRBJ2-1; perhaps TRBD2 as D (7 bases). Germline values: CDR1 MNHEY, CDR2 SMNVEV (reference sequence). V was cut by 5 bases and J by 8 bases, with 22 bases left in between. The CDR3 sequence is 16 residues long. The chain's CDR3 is CASSPRGGGGAYEQFF. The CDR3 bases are TGTGCCAGCAGTCCCCGTGGGGGAGGGGGGGCCTATGAGCAGTTCTTC.

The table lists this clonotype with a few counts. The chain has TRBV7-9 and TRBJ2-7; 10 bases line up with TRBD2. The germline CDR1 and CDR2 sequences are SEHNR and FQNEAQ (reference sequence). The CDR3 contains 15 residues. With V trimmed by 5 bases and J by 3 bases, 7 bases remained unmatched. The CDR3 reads CASSATTSGYYEQYF. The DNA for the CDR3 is TGTGCCAGCAGCGCCACGACTAGCGGGTACTACGAGCAGTACTTC.

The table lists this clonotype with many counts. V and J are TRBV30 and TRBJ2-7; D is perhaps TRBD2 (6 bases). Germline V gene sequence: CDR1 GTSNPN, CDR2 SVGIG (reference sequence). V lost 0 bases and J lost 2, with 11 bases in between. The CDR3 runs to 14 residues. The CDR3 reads CAWSVGGAAYEQYF. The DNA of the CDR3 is TGTGCCTGGAGTGTAGGCGGGGCGGCCTACGAGCAGTACTTC.

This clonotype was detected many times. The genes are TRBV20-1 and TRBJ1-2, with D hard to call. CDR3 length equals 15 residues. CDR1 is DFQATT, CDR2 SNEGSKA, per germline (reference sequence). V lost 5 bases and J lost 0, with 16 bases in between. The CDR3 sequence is CSAPRVGGANYGYTF. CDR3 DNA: TGCAGTGCTCCACGCGTCGGTGGAGCTAACTATGGCTACACCTTC.

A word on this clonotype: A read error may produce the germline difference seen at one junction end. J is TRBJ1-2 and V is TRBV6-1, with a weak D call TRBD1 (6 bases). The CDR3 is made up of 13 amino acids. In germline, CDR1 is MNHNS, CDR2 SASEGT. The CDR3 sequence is CASSDIIVGTPGF. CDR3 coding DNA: TGTGCCAGCAGTGATATAATCGTGGGGACACCCGGGTTC.

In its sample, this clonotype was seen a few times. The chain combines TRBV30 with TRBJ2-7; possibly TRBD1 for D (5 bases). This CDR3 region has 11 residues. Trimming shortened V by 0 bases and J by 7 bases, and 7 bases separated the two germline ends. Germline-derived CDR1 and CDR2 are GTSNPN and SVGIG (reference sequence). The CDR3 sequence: CAWSVKGEQYF. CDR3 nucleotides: TGTGCCTGGAGTGTAAAGGGGGAGCAGTACTTC.

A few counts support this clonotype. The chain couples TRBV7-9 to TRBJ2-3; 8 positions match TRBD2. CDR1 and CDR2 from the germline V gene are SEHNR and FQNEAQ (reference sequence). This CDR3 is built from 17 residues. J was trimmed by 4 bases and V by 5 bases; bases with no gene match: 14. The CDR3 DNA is TGTGCCAGCAGCGTTACCGGGACTAGGAGTGGCTCAGATACGCAGTATTTT. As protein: CASSVTGTRSGSDTQYF.

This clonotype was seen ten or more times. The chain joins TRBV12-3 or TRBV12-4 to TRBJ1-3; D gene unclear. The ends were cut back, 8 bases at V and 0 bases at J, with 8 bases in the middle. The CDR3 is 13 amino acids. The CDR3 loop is CASRLGSGNTIYF. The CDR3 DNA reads TGTGCCAGCCGGCTGGGCTCTGGAAACACCATATATTTT.

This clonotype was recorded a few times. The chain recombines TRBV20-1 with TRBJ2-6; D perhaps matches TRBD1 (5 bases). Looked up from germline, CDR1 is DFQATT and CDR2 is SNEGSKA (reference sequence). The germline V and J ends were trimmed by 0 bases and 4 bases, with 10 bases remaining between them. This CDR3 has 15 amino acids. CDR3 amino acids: CSARDQGPGANVLTF. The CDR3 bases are TGCAGTGCTAGAGATCAGGGCCCCGGGGCCAACGTCCTGACTTTC.